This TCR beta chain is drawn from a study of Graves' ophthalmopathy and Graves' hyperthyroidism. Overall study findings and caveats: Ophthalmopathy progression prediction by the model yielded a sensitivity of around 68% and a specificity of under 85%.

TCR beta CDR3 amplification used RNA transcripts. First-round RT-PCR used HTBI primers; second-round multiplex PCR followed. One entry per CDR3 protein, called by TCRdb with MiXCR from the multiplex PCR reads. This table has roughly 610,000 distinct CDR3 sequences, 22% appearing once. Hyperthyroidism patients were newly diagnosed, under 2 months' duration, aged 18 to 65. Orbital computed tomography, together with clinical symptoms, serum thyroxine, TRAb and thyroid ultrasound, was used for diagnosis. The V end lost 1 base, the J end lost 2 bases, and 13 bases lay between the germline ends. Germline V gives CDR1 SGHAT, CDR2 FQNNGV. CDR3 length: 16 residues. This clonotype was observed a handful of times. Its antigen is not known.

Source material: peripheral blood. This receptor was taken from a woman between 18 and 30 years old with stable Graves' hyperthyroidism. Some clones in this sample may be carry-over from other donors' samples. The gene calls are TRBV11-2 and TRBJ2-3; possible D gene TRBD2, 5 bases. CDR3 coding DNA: TGTGCCAGCAGCTTAGGCCCCCGGAGGCCCACAGATACGCAGTATTTT. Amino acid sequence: CASSLGPRRPTDTQYF. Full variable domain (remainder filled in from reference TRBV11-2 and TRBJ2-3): EAGVAQSPRYKIIEKRQSVAFWCNPISGHATLYWYQQILGQGPKLLIQFQNNGVVDDSQLPKDRFSAERLKGVDSTLKIQPAKLEDSAVYLCASSLGPRRPTDTQYFGPGTRLTVL.